This note documents a single TCR beta chain sequence. The table came from immunoSEQ multiplex PCR; TCRdb's copy has only in-frame clones and leaves some out. The top ten hold approximately 8.4% of the sample, which has approximately 100,000 clones, around nine tenths seen once. CDR1 MNHNY and CDR2 SVGAGI come from the germline V gene (reference sequence). This CDR3 has 14 amino acids. V lost 7 bases and J 2 bases, leaving 11 bases between the germline ends. These data originate in a study of control samples from healthy donors and cancer patients. The source material was blood. The receptor was isolated from a man aged 25-45 years in good health. This chain links TRBV6-6 with TRBJ2-2; unclear D gene. CDR3 DNA sequence: TGTGCCAGCACCATGAGGATTAACACCGGGGAGCTGTTTTTT. Translation: CASTMRINTGELFF.